This T cell receptor (beta chain) was documented in a study of beta chain features in type 1 diabetes. Study details: No age, gender or cell yield differences were seen between patients and healthy donors.

As every portion of the isolated RNA was reverse transcribed, the sequencing read expressed TCRB transcripts. Sequencing was performed with immunoSEQ multiplex PCR; in TCRdb, only in-frame clones are kept and a portion is missing. The sample records 350,000 to 400,000 clones, about 15% being singletons. Per the germline V gene, CDR1 is MGHDK and CDR2 is SYGVNS. This CDR3 has 14 residues. V shed 4 bases and J 4 bases; nucleotides not matched to a gene: 2. Sequenced: naive CD4+ T cells from blood. The chain is built from TRBV25-1 and TRBJ1-2; 11 nucleotides align to TRBD1. This TCR was sampled from a woman between 18 and 29 years old in good health. The CDR3 region is CASSGTGGGYGYTF. The DNA for the CDR3 is TGTGCCAGCAGTGGGACAGGGGGCGGCTATGGCTACACCTTC.